This TCR beta chain was retrieved from a study of T cell responses to AZD1222 COVID-19 vaccine. Here immunoSEQ multiplex PCR was the method, and the copy in TCRdb shows in-frame clones only, minus some. The table records 85,000 to 90,000 clones, roughly 89% of them present only once. Germline-derived CDR1 and CDR2 are MDHEN and SYDVKM. This CDR3 region has 16 residues. Trimming took 5 bases from V and 4 from J, leaving 20 bases between them. Study-level findings and limits: It should be noted that donors were predominantly white British and more often female, and clonal diversity was possibly underestimated. Among vaccine-associated CD4 TCRs, coverage spanned spike, with dominance at 160-218 and 743-854. The number of AZD1222 recipients seropositive at baseline was only five or six. Targeting of unmutated variant regions was reportedly seen in nearly half of spike-specific TCRs.

Concerning this clone itself: The antigen remains unidentified.

This TCR was sampled from an adult in good health. Source: peripheral blood, taken on day 0 of MenACWY control vaccination. The chain recombines TRBV28 with TRBJ1-2; D is uncertain. CDR3 coding DNA: TGTGCCAGCAGTCCTATTTCCGGGGATGGTTCCTATGGCTACACCTTC. This codes for CASSPISGDGSYGYTF.